What follows describes a single TCR beta chain. Its specificity is not known. Sequencing used immunoSEQ multiplex PCR; TCRdb keeps in-frame clones, though not all of them. The sample records approximately 100,000 clones, approximately 84% being singletons. The source of the sample is a study of graft-versus-host responses after intestinal transplantation. At the level of the study: Those transplanted obtained multivisceral, liver-intestinal, or isolated intestinal grafts. Following induction with anti-thymocyte globulin, all recipients were given tacrolimus and steroids for two to three years.

The study's findings and limits: Recipient-marrow GvH clones were detected, some having first appeared in ileum or blood.

The germline V gene encodes CDR1 ENHRY and CDR2 SYGVKD. The CDR3 covers 13 residues. V was pared by 10 bases and J by 5 bases, with 18 bases between. The chain links TRBV10-3 to TRBJ2-7, with D perhaps TRBD2 (6 bases). This clonotype was obtained from a human donor who received an intestinal transplant. The sample in question was unstimulated CD4+ T cells sorted from spleen or lymph node cells, obtained before intestinal transplant. The CDR3 DNA follows: TGTGCCACACTAAAGGGACGGGGGAACGAGCAGTACTTC. The encoded protein is CATLKGRGNEQYF.